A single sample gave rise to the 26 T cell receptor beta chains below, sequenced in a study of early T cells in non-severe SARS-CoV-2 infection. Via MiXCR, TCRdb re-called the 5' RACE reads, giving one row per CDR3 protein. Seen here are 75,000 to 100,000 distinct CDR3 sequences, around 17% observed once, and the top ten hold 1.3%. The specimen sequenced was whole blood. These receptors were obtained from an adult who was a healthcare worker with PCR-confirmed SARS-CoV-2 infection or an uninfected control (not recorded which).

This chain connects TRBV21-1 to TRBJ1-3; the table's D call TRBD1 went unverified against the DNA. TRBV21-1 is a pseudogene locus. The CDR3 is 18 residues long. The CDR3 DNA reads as TGTGCCAGCAGCGCCACTGGGGGGGACAGTCACTCTGGAAACACCATATATTTT. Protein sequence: CASSATGGDSHSGNTIYF.

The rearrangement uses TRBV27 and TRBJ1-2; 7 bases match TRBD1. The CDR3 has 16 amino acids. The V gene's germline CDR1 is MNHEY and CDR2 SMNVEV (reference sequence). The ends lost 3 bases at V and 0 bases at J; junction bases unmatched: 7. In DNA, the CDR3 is TGTGCCAGCAGTTTCATTCGAACAGGGGCTAACTATGGCTACACCTTC. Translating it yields CASSFIRTGANYGYTF.

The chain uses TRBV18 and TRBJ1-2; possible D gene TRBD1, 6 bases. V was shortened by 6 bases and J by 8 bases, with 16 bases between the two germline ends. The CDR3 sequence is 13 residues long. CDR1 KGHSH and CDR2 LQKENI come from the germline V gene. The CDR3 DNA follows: TGTGCCAGCTCGCTCGACAGGCTTGACGGCTACACCTTC. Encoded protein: CASSLDRLDGYTF.

CDR3 nucleotides: TGTGCCAGCAACCGGGACAGGGCAGAAGATACGCAGTATTTT. Protein: CASNRDRAEDTQYF. The chain couples TRBV7-9 to TRBJ2-3, with 9 bases matching TRBD1. The ends lost 7 bases at V and 5 bases at J; junction bases unmatched: 7. CDR1 and CDR2 (germline): SEHNR, FQNEAQ (reference sequence). The CDR3 contains 14 residues.

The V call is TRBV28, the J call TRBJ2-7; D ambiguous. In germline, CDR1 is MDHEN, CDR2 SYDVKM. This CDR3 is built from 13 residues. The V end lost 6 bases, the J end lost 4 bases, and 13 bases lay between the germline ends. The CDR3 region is CASRSSMGYEQYF. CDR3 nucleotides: TGTGCCAGCAGATCATCGATGGGGTACGAGCAGTACTTC.

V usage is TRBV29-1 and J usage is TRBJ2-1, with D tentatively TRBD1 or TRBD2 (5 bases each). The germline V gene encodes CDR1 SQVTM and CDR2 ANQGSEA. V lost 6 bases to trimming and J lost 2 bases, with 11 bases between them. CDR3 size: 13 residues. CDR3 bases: TGCAGCGTGGGACGCCAGACCTACAATGAGCAGTTCTTC. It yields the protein CSVGRQTYNEQFF.

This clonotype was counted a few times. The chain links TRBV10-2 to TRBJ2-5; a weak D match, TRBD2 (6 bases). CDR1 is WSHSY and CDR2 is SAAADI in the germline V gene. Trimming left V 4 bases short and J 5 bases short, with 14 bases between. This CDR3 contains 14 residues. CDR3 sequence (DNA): TGCGCCAGCAGTGTAGGAGGACGGGGGGAGACCCAGTACTTC. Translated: CASSVGGRGETQYF.

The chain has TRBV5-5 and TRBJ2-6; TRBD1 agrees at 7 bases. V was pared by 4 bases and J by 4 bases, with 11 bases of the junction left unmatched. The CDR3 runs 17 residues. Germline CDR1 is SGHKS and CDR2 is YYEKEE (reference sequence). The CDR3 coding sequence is TGTGCCAGCAGCCAGGGGACAGTCTCCGGCGGGGCCAACGTCCTGACTTTC. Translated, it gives CASSQGTVSGGANVLTF.

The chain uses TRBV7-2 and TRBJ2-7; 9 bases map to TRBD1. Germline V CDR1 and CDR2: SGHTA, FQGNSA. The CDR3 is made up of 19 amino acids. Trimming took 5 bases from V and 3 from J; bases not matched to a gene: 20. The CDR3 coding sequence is TGTGCCAGCAGCCAATCCTGGGCCAGGACAGGGGACCTAGGCTACGAGCAGTACTTC. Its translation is CASSQSWARTGDLGYEQYF.

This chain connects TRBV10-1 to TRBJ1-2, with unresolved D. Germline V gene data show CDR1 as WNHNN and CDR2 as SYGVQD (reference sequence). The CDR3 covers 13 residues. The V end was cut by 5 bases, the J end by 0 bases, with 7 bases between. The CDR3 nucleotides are TGCGCCAGCAGTAGAGGAGCTAACTATGGCTACACCTTC. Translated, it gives CASSRGANYGYTF.

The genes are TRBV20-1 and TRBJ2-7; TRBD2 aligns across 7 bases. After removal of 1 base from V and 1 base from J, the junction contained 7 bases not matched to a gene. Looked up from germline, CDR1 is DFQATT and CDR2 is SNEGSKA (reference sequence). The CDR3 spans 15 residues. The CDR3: CSARVPLAASYEQYF. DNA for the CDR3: TGCAGTGCTAGAGTCCCCCTAGCGGCGTCCTACGAGCAGTACTTC.

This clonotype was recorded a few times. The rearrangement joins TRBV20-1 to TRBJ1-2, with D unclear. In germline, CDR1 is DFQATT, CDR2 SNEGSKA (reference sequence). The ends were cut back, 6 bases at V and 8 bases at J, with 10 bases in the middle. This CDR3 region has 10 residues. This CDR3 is CSAGPQGYTF. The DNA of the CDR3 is TGCAGTGCCGGACCTCAAGGCTACACCTTC.

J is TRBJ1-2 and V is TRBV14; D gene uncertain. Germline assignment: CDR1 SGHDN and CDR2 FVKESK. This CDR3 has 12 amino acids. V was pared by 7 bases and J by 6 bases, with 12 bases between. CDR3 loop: CASNIGPDGYTF. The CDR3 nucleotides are TGTGCCAGCAACATAGGGCCAGATGGCTACACCTTC.

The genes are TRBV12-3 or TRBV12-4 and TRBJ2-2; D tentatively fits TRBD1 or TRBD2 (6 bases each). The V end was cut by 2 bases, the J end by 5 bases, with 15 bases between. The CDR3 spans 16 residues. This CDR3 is CASSLLGGASTGELFF. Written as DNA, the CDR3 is TGTGCCAGCAGTTTACTGGGGGGCGCGTCGACCGGGGAGCTGTTTTTT.

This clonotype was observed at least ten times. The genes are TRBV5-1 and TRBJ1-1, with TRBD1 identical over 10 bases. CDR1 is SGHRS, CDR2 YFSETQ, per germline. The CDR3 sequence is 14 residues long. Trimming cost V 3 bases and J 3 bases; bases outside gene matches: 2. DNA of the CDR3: TGCGCCAGCAGCTCCGGGACAGGGGACACTGAAGCTTTCTTT. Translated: CASSSGTGDTEAFF.

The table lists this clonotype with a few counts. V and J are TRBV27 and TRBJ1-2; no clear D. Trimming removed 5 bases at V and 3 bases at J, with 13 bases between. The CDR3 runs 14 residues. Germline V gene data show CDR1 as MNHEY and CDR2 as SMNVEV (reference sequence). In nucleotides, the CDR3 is TGTGCCAGCAGTCCCGGGGTGTTCCACTATGGCTACACCTTC. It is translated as CASSPGVFHYGYTF.

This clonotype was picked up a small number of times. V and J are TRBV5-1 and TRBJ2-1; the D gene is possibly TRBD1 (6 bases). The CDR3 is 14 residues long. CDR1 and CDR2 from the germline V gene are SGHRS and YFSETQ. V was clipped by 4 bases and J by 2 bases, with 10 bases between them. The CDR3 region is CASSRDTTYNEQFF. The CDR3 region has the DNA TGCGCCAGCAGCCGGGACACCACCTACAATGAGCAGTTCTTC.

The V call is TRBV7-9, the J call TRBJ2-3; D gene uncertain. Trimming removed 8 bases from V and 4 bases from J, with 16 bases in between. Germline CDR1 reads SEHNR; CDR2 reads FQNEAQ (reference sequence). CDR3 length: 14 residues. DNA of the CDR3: TGTGCCAGCGAGCCCAGATCCCCCCCAGATACGCAGTATTTT. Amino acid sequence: CASEPRSPPDTQYF.

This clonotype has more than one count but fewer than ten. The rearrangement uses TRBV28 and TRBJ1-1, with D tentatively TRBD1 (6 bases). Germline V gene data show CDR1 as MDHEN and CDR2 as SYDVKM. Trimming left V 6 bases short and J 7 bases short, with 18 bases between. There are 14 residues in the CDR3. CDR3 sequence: CASSTERGTLEAFF. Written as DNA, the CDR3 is TGTGCCAGCAGCACGGAGAGGGGGACTCTTGAAGCTTTCTTT.

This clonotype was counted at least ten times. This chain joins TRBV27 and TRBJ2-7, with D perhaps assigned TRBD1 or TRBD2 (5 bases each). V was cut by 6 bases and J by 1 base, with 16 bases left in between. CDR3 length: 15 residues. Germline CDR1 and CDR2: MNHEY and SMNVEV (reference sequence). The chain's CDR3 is CASRPAGTKSYEQYF. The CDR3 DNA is TGTGCCAGCAGACCAGCCGGGACCAAGTCCTACGAGCAGTACTTC.

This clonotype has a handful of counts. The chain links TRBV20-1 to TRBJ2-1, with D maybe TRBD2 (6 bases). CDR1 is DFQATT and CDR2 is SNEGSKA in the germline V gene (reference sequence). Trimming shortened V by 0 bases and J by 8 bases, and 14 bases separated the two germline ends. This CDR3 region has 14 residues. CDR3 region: CSARDGSGADEQFF. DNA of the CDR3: TGCAGTGCTAGAGATGGTTCGGGAGCGGATGAGCAGTTCTTC.

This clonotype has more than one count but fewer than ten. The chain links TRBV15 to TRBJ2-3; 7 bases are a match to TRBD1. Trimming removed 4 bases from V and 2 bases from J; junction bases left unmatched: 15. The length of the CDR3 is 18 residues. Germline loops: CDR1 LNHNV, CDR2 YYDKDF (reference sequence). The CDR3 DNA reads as TGTGCCACCAGCATCTACCCCGGCTCAACAGGGGCCACAGATACGCAGTATTTT. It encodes CATSIYPGSTGATDTQYF.

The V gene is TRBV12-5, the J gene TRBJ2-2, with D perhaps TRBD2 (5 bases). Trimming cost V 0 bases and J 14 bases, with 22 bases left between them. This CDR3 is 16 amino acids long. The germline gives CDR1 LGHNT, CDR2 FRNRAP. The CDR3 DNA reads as TGTGCTAGTGGTTTGGTACTGGGTAAGGGATTGGAGGATCTGTTTTTT. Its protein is CASGLVLGKGLEDLFF.

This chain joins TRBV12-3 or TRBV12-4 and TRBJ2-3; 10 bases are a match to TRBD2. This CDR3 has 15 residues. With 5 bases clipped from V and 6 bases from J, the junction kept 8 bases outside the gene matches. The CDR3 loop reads CASSGASGRRDTQYF. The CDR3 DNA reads TGTGCCAGCAGTGGGGCTAGCGGGAGACGGGATACGCAGTATTTT.

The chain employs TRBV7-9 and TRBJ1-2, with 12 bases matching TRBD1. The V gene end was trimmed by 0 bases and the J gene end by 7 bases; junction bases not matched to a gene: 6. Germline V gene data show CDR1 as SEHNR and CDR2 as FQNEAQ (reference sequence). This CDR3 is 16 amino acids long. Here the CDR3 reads CASSLALGQGAGGYTF. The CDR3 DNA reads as TGTGCCAGCAGCTTAGCGCTGGGACAGGGGGCAGGTGGCTACACCTTC.

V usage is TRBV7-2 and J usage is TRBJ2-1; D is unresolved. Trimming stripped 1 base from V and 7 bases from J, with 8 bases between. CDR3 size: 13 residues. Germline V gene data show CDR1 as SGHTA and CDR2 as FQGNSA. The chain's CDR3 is CASSLGWGNEQFF. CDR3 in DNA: TGTGCCAGCAGCTTAGGTTGGGGTAATGAGCAGTTCTTC.